The rows below give T cell receptor beta chains drawn from one sample of a study of blood T cell repertoires in COVID-19. Produced via immunoSEQ multiplex PCR; TCRdb's table is partial and in-frame only. The profile shows under 200,000 clones, 85% to 90% of them singletons. The specimen sequenced was peripheral blood. The receptors shown here come from a woman between 70 and 85 years old with acute or convalescent COVID-19. Both conserved end residues are part of each CDR3. The order of the fields is clone size, V gene, D gene, CDR3 length, J gene, CDR3 DNA, CDR3 protein. The D gene is left open where the match is weak. Expanded clones are given a class, and other clones once, few, many or no size at all.

abundance: NA; v_gene: TRBV9; d_gene: NA; len: 16; j_gene: TRBJ1-3; CDR3nt: TGTGCCAGCAGCGTAGGAGGAGACTCTTCTGGAAACACCATATATTTT; CDR3aa: CASSVGGDSSGNTIYF
abundance: few; v_gene: TRBV2; d_gene: TRBD1; len: 13; j_gene: TRBJ2-5; CDR3nt: TGTGCCAGCAGTCGGACAGGCGAACAGACCCAGTACTTC; CDR3aa: CASSRTGEQTQYF
abundance: NA; v_gene: TRBV27; d_gene: NA; len: 17; j_gene: TRBJ1-6; CDR3nt: TGTGCCAGCAGTTTATCCCTGGACAGTTCGTCCATCTCACCCCTCCACTTT; CDR3aa: CASSLSLDSSSISPLHF
abundance: NA; v_gene: TRBV2; d_gene: TRBD1; len: 13; j_gene: TRBJ1-1; CDR3nt: TGTGCCAGCAGTGAAGGCAGGGGGGTTGAAGCTTTCTTT; CDR3aa: CASSEGRGVEAFF
abundance: NA; v_gene: TRBV27; d_gene: NA; len: 12; j_gene: TRBJ2-1; CDR3nt: TGTGCCAGCGGGCCCTATGGGAATGAGCAGTTCTTC; CDR3aa: CASGPYGNEQFF
abundance: NA; v_gene: TRBV11-1; d_gene: NA; len: 12; j_gene: TRBJ2-7; CDR3nt: TGTGCCAGCAGCTTCAGGTCATCCGAGCAGTACTTC; CDR3aa: CASSFRSSEQYF
abundance: NA; v_gene: TRBV7-9; d_gene: TRBD1; len: 17; j_gene: TRBJ1-3; CDR3nt: TGTGCCAGCAGCTTAGGACAGGGGTTGGTCTCTGGAAACACCATATATTTT; CDR3aa: CASSLGQGLVSGNTIYF
abundance: NA; v_gene: TRBV5-8; d_gene: NA; len: 14; j_gene: TRBJ2-7; CDR3nt: TGTGCCAGCAGCTTCAGGGGAGAAGCCTACGAGCAGTACTTC; CDR3aa: CASSFRGEAYEQYF
abundance: NA; v_gene: TRBV6-1; d_gene: NA; len: 15; j_gene: TRBJ2-6; CDR3nt: TGTGCCAGCAGTGAAGTTAGCTCTGGGGCCAACGTCCTGACTTTC; CDR3aa: CASSEVSSGANVLTF
abundance: NA; v_gene: TRBV5-1; d_gene: TRBD1; len: 13; j_gene: TRBJ2-7; CDR3nt: TGCGCCAGCCGTGGGACAGGCAGAGGGGAGCAGTACTTC; CDR3aa: CASRGTGRGEQYF
abundance: NA; v_gene: TRBV6-5; d_gene: TRBD1; len: 16; j_gene: TRBJ1-6; CDR3nt: TGTGCCAGCAGTTACTCCCTCGGACAGGGAGGCTCACCCCTCCACTTT; CDR3aa: CASSYSLGQGGSPLHF
abundance: NA; v_gene: TRBV7-9; d_gene: TRBD1; len: 14; j_gene: TRBJ1-1; CDR3nt: TGTGCCAGCAGCTTAGGGATGACAGGGTCTGAAGCTTTCTTT; CDR3aa: CASSLGMTGSEAFF
abundance: NA; v_gene: TRBV19; d_gene: TRBD2; len: 14; j_gene: TRBJ2-4; CDR3nt: TGTGCCAGTAGTATACAGGAGGGAGGGGACATTCAGTACTTC; CDR3aa: CASSIQEGGDIQYF
abundance: NA; v_gene: TRBV4-1; d_gene: TRBD1; len: 14; j_gene: TRBJ1-5; CDR3nt: TGCGCCACCTCAGGGGGTTCAAGCAATCAGCCCCAGCATTTT; CDR3aa: CATSGGSSNQPQHF
abundance: once; v_gene: TRBV12-3/TRBV12-4; d_gene: NA; len: 13; j_gene: TRBJ2-1; CDR3nt: TGTGCCAGCAGTTTAAGGGGGTTCAATGAGCAGTTCTTC; CDR3aa: CASSLRGFNEQFF
abundance: few; v_gene: TRBV10-3; d_gene: NA; len: 15; j_gene: TRBJ1-1; CDR3nt: TGTGCCATCAGTGGCAGGGGTCTCCAGAACACTGAAGCTTTCTTT; CDR3aa: CAISGRGLQNTEAFF
abundance: few; v_gene: TRBV18; d_gene: NA; len: 13; j_gene: TRBJ1-2; CDR3nt: TGTGCCAGCTCACCGGACTTTAACTATGGCTACACCTTC; CDR3aa: CASSPDFNYGYTF
abundance: NA; v_gene: TRBV7-3; d_gene: TRBD1; len: 15; j_gene: TRBJ2-3; CDR3nt: TGTGCCAGCAGCCGGGACAGGGCCAACACAGATACGCAGTATTTT; CDR3aa: CASSRDRANTDTQYF
abundance: NA; v_gene: TRBV5-5; d_gene: NA; len: 14; j_gene: TRBJ2-7; CDR3nt: TGTGCCAGCAGCCCCGACGGGAGTTCCTACGAGCAGTACTTC; CDR3aa: CASSPDGSSYEQYF
abundance: once; v_gene: TRBV2; d_gene: TRBD1; len: 14; j_gene: TRBJ2-7; CDR3nt: TGTGCCAGCAGCGAATGGGACAGTCCCTACGAGCAGTACTTC; CDR3aa: CASSEWDSPYEQYF
abundance: NA; v_gene: TRBV11-3; d_gene: TRBD1; len: 16; j_gene: TRBJ2-6; CDR3nt: TGTGCCAGCAGCTCGAGGACAGGGACTGGGGCCAACGTCCTGACTTTC; CDR3aa: CASSSRTGTGANVLTF
abundance: NA; v_gene: TRBV27; d_gene: TRBD2; len: 16; j_gene: TRBJ2-7; CDR3nt: TGTGCCAGCAGTTTAGGGAGCGGGGGAAGCTCCTACGAGCAGTACTTC; CDR3aa: CASSLGSGGSSYEQYF
abundance: NA; v_gene: TRBV29-1; d_gene: TRBD1; len: 12; j_gene: TRBJ1-5; CDR3nt: TGCGCCACAGGGGGCGCGAGGCAGCCCCAGCATTTT; CDR3aa: CATGGARQPQHF
abundance: NA; v_gene: TRBV19; d_gene: TRBD1; len: 14; j_gene: TRBJ1-1; CDR3nt: TGTGCCAGTAGCACAGGGGCGGTGTACACTGAAGCTTTCTTT; CDR3aa: CASSTGAVYTEAFF
abundance: NA; v_gene: TRBV14; d_gene: TRBD1; len: 16; j_gene: TRBJ1-3; CDR3nt: TGTGCCAGCAGCCGGTCGGACAGGGCGACTGGAAACACCATATATTTT; CDR3aa: CASSRSDRATGNTIYF
abundance: NA; v_gene: TRBV19; d_gene: NA; len: 13; j_gene: TRBJ1-2; CDR3nt: TGTGCCACCTTACGGGGGTCCGGGGGTGGCTACACCTTC; CDR3aa: CATLRGSGGGYTF
abundance: NA; v_gene: TRBV7-2; d_gene: TRBD1; len: 15; j_gene: TRBJ1-6; CDR3nt: TGTGCCAGCAGCTCCCGGACAGGGGGCAGTTCACCCCTCCACTTT; CDR3aa: CASSSRTGGSSPLHF
abundance: NA; v_gene: TRBV7-9; d_gene: NA; len: 15; j_gene: TRBJ2-7; CDR3nt: TGTGCCAGCAGCTTAGGCACAGCAGTCACCTACGAGCAGTACTTC; CDR3aa: CASSLGTAVTYEQYF
abundance: NA; v_gene: TRBV3-1/TRBV3-2; d_gene: TRBD1; len: 14; j_gene: TRBJ1-1; CDR3nt: TGTGCCAGCAGCCCTCGACAGGGGAGTACTGAAGCTTTCTTT; CDR3aa: CASSPRQGSTEAFF
abundance: NA; v_gene: TRBV7-3; d_gene: TRBD2; len: 16; j_gene: TRBJ2-2; CDR3nt: TGTGCCAGCAGCTTATTTAGCGGGAGTGGCACCGGGGAGCTGTTTTTT; CDR3aa: CASSLFSGSGTGELFF
abundance: NA; v_gene: TRBV7-2; d_gene: NA; len: 16; j_gene: TRBJ2-3; CDR3nt: TGTGCCAGCAGCCGCCAGGCCACCCGAGACGCAGATACGCAGTATTTT; CDR3aa: CASSRQATRDADTQYF
abundance: NA; v_gene: TRBV5-4; d_gene: TRBD1; len: 12; j_gene: TRBJ1-6; CDR3nt: TGTGCCAGCAGCTTGGTAGGACAGGCCCTCCACTTT; CDR3aa: CASSLVGQALHF
abundance: NA; v_gene: TRBV3-1/TRBV3-2; d_gene: TRBD1; len: 15; j_gene: TRBJ1-5; CDR3nt: TGTGCCAGCAGCCGCGGGACAGCTAGCAATCAGCCCCAGCATTTT; CDR3aa: CASSRGTASNQPQHF
abundance: NA; v_gene: TRBV15; d_gene: TRBD2; len: 16; j_gene: TRBJ2-5; CDR3nt: TGTGCCACCAGCAGAAGACTAGCGGTAGGCCAAGAGACCCAGTACTTC; CDR3aa: CATSRRLAVGQETQYF
abundance: NA; v_gene: TRBV25-1; d_gene: NA; len: 12; j_gene: TRBJ1-4; CDR3nt: TGTGCCAGCAGTGAAGGGCAGGGGAAACTGTTTTTT; CDR3aa: CASSEGQGKLFF
abundance: NA; v_gene: TRBV18; d_gene: TRBD2; len: 15; j_gene: TRBJ2-1; CDR3nt: TGTGCCAGCTCACTCACGACTAGCGGGGGGCTTGAGCAGTTCTTC; CDR3aa: CASSLTTSGGLEQFF
abundance: NA; v_gene: TRBV5-4; d_gene: NA; len: 14; j_gene: TRBJ1-2; CDR3nt: TGTGCCAGCAGCACTCGGACAGCTCGAGATGGCTACACCTTC; CDR3aa: CASSTRTARDGYTF
abundance: NA; v_gene: TRBV2; d_gene: TRBD2; len: 15; j_gene: TRBJ2-2; CDR3nt: TGTGCCACTAGTAGGACTAGCGGGAGCGCCGGGGAGCTGTTTTTT; CDR3aa: CATSRTSGSAGELFF
abundance: NA; v_gene: TRBV6-5; d_gene: NA; len: 15; j_gene: TRBJ2-7; CDR3nt: TGTGCCAGCACCGAAGTGGGGGGTAGTATTGGAGAGCAGTACTTC; CDR3aa: CASTEVGGSIGEQYF
abundance: NA; v_gene: TRBV6-1; d_gene: NA; len: 14; j_gene: TRBJ1-2; CDR3nt: TGTGCCGTGAACAAGGGACAATTGAATTGGGGCTACACCTTC; CDR3aa: CAVNKGQLNWGYTF
abundance: NA; v_gene: TRBV2; d_gene: NA; len: 14; j_gene: TRBJ2-2; CDR3nt: TGTGCCAGCAGTGGGACAATGAACACCGGGGAGCTGTTTTTT; CDR3aa: CASSGTMNTGELFF
abundance: NA; v_gene: TRBV21-1; d_gene: NA; len: 18; j_gene: TRBJ2-2; CDR3nt: TGTGCCAGCAGCACCCGGACAGGGAAGGGTAGTTACACCGGGGAGCTGTTTTTT; CDR3aa: CASSTRTGKGSYTGELFF
abundance: NA; v_gene: TRBV3-1/TRBV3-2; d_gene: NA; len: 15; j_gene: TRBJ1-2; CDR3nt: TGTGCCAGCAGCCAAGGGGCAGCCTTCCCCTATGGCTACACCTTC; CDR3aa: CASSQGAAFPYGYTF
abundance: NA; v_gene: TRBV9; d_gene: TRBD1; len: 14; j_gene: TRBJ1-6; CDR3nt: TGTGCCAGCAGCCGGGACAGGGGGAATTCACCCCTCCACTTT; CDR3aa: CASSRDRGNSPLHF
abundance: NA; v_gene: TRBV29-1; d_gene: TRBD2; len: 12; j_gene: TRBJ2-3; CDR3nt: TGCAGCGTGGGACGGGGGGCAGATACGCAGTATTTT; CDR3aa: CSVGRGADTQYF
abundance: NA; v_gene: TRBV5-4; d_gene: NA; len: 16; j_gene: TRBJ2-1; CDR3nt: TGTGCCAGCAGCTTGGCCGGGCGGGGGCCCTACAATGAGCAGTTCTTC; CDR3aa: CASSLAGRGPYNEQFF
abundance: few; v_gene: TRBV25-1; d_gene: TRBD1; len: 14; j_gene: TRBJ1-6; CDR3nt: TGTGCCAGCAGTCCCGGGACAGCTAATTCACCCCTCCACTTT; CDR3aa: CASSPGTANSPLHF
abundance: NA; v_gene: TRBV5-6; d_gene: TRBD1; len: 15; j_gene: TRBJ2-1; CDR3nt: TGTGCCAGCAGCCCCGACAGGGGCTCCTACAATGAGCAGTTCTTC; CDR3aa: CASSPDRGSYNEQFF
abundance: NA; v_gene: TRBV4-1; d_gene: NA; len: 15; j_gene: TRBJ2-7; CDR3nt: TGCGCCAGCAGCCAAGGGCTGGGGCAGCCCTACGAGCAGTACTTC; CDR3aa: CASSQGLGQPYEQYF
abundance: few; v_gene: TRBV5-5; d_gene: NA; len: 15; j_gene: TRBJ1-5; CDR3nt: TGTGCCAGCAGCTTGCGGGGGGATAGCAATCAGCCCCAGCATTTT; CDR3aa: CASSLRGDSNQPQHF
abundance: NA; v_gene: TRBV9; d_gene: NA; len: 15; j_gene: TRBJ2-1; CDR3nt: TGTGCCAGCAGCGTAGAGGCGATGGGACTTGGTGAGCAGTTCTTC; CDR3aa: CASSVEAMGLGEQFF
abundance: once; v_gene: TRBV27; d_gene: TRBD1; len: 14; j_gene: TRBJ1-1; CDR3nt: TGTGCCAGCAGGGGACAGGGGAGGAACACTGAAGCTTTCTTT; CDR3aa: CASRGQGRNTEAFF
abundance: NA; v_gene: TRBV7-9; d_gene: NA; len: 16; j_gene: TRBJ1-4; CDR3nt: TGTGCCAGCAGCTTACGACTGGGAGTCTCTAATGAAAAACTGTTTTTT; CDR3aa: CASSLRLGVSNEKLFF
abundance: NA; v_gene: TRBV25-1; d_gene: TRBD1; len: 16; j_gene: TRBJ1-6; CDR3nt: TGTGCCAGCAGTGAATTAGGGCAGGGGGTGAATTCACCCCTCCACTTT; CDR3aa: CASSELGQGVNSPLHF
abundance: NA; v_gene: TRBV6-5; d_gene: TRBD1; len: 15; j_gene: TRBJ2-3; CDR3nt: TGTGCCAGCAGTAATCGACAGGGGTTGTCAGATACGCAGTATTTT; CDR3aa: CASSNRQGLSDTQYF
abundance: once; v_gene: TRBV3-1/TRBV3-2; d_gene: NA; len: 16; j_gene: TRBJ2-1; CDR3nt: TGTGCCAGCAGCCGATGGGACCGGGACTCTGGGAATGAGCAGTTCTTC; CDR3aa: CASSRWDRDSGNEQFF
abundance: NA; v_gene: TRBV9; d_gene: TRBD2; len: 15; j_gene: TRBJ2-3; CDR3nt: TGTGCCAGCAGCGGACTAGCGGGGGGCACAGATACGCAGTATTTT; CDR3aa: CASSGLAGGTDTQYF
abundance: NA; v_gene: TRBV5-1; d_gene: NA; len: 16; j_gene: TRBJ1-2; CDR3nt: TGCGCCAGCAGCTTGGCTATAGGGAGGGGAGGAGGTGGCTACACCTTC; CDR3aa: CASSLAIGRGGGGYTF